This T cell receptor beta chain emerged from a study of monozygotic twins with cystic fibrosis. Study results and limitations: J usage was most co-twin-similar in 8 of 16 pairs, V in 13. Unrelated CF individuals shared fewer identical clonotypes than monozygotic CF twins.

Generated by immunoSEQ multiplex PCR, the TCRdb table keeps only in-frame clones and is missing some. The sample has 30,000 to 35,000 clones, roughly three fifths seen once. Germline-derived CDR1 and CDR2 are SNHLY and FYNNEI. The V and J ends lost 7 bases and 8 bases, in that order; junction bases with no gene match: 10. This CDR3 spans 14 amino acids. Of note for this clone: Its target is not known.

This sequence was found in a girl aged 10 to 17 with cystic fibrosis. The V gene is TRBV2, the J gene TRBJ1-2; 10 bases map to TRBD1. Sequencing was done on a sample of blood. The CDR3 sequence is CASTQGTGVGGYTF. In DNA form, the CDR3 reads TGTGCCAGCACCCAGGGGACAGGGGTAGGAGGCTACACCTTC.